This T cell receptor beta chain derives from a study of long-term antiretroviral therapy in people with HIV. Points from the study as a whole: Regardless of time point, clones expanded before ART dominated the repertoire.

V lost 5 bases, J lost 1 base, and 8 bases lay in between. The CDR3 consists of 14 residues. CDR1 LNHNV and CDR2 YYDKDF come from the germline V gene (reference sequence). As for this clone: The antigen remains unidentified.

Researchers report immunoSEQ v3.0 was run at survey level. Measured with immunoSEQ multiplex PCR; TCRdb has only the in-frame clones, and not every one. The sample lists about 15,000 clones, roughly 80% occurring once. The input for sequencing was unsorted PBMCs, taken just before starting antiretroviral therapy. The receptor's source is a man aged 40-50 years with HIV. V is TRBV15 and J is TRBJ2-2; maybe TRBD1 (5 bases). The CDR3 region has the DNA TGTGCCACCAGCGGACACCTGAACACCGGGGAGCTGTTTTTT. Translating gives CATSGHLNTGELFF.